Listed here are 21 T cell receptor beta chains from one sample, sequenced in a study of shared clonotypes between healthy human individuals. The method was immunoSEQ multiplex PCR; TCRdb's version includes in-frame clones alone and lacks a portion of them. This sample has 2.3 million or so clones, with roughly 93% found just once. Sequencing used naive CD4+ T cells from PBMCs. The sample's subset: CD45RA+ positively selected. These receptors originate from a man aged 18 to 30 in good health. Some clones in this sample may be carry-over from other donors' samples.

The chain couples TRBV5-6 to TRBJ2-2; tentative D call: TRBD2 (5 bases). Deletions cut 1 base from V and 0 bases from J, with 13 bases between. The CDR3 runs 17 residues. Per the germline V gene, CDR1 is SGHDT and CDR2 is YYEEEE. CDR3 DNA sequence: TGTGCCAGCAGCTTGTTTGCGAGGGAGACGAACACCGGGGAGCTGTTTTTT. Protein product: CASSLFARETNTGELFF.

The chain uses TRBV11-2 and TRBJ1-4, with 7 nucleotides matching TRBD1. The trim removed 5 bases at V and 8 bases at J, leaving 14 bases unmatched. CDR3 length: 16 residues. From germline, CDR1 is SGHAT and CDR2 FQNNGV. This chain's CDR3 is CASSPRRQGGNEKLFF. The CDR3 DNA reads TGTGCCAGCAGCCCACGAAGACAGGGAGGAAACGAAAAACTGTTTTTT.

With regard to this clone: The sample contains more than one DNA sequence encoding this CDR3. The V and J genes are TRBV6-1 and TRBJ2-5; D perhaps matches TRBD1 (5 bases). This CDR3 spans 14 amino acids. In germline, CDR1 is MNHNS, CDR2 SASEGT. The germline V and J ends were trimmed by 1 base and 2 bases, with 8 bases remaining between them. The CDR3 spells CASSEVGRQETQYF. The CDR3, as DNA: TGTGCCAGCAGTGAAGTGGGGCGGCAAGAGACCCAGTACTTC.

As for this clone: The same CDR3 can be traced to other DNA sequences in this sample. The chain couples TRBV9 to TRBJ2-3; D remains unclear. Trimming removed 0 bases at V and 2 bases at J, with 7 bases between. The germline gives CDR1 SGDLS, CDR2 YYNGEE. This CDR3 is 14 amino acids long. The CDR3 sequence: CASSVGPNTDTQYF. The CDR3 region has the DNA TGTGCCAGCAGCGTAGGACCTAACACAGATACGCAGTATTTT.

The V gene is TRBV28, the J gene TRBJ2-3; perhaps TRBD1 as D (5 bases). The CDR3 is 13 residues long. Germline lookup yields CDR1 MDHEN and CDR2 SYDVKM. V was cut by 7 bases and J by 9 bases, with 17 bases left in between. CDR3 bases: TGTGCCAGCATCTGGACAAGGGGTGGGACGCAGTATTTT. Its protein product is CASIWTRGGTQYF. Variable domain in full (rest from reference TRBV28 and TRBJ2-3): DVKVTQSSRYLVKRTGEKVFLECVQDMDHENMFWYRQDPGLGLRLIYFSYDVKMKEKGDIPEGYSVSREKKERFSLILESASTNQTSMYLCASIWTRGGTQYFGPGTRLTVL.

The chain employs TRBV7-3 and TRBJ2-7; D assignment may be TRBD1 or TRBD2 (5 bases each). In germline, CDR1 is SGHTA, CDR2 FQGTGA. V was shortened by 5 bases and J by 2 bases, with 22 bases between the two germline ends. The CDR3 length is 17 residues. CDR3 amino acids: CASSLRTPRGQTYEQYF. The DNA for the CDR3 is TGTGCCAGCAGCCTACGGACACCCCGGGGCCAGACCTACGAGCAGTACTTC.

This clone is a singleton in its sample. The V gene is TRBV27, the J gene TRBJ2-7; D not resolved. Germline V gene data show CDR1 as MNHEY and CDR2 as SMNVEV (reference sequence). The CDR3 covers 11 residues. With 4 bases removed from V and 5 bases from J, the gap between germline ends came to 6 bases. CDR3 bases: TGTGCCAGCAGTTCCTTCCACGAGCAGTACTTC. This encodes CASSSFHEQYF.

This chain connects TRBV5-1 to TRBJ2-4; no clear D gene. There are 19 residues in the CDR3. CDR1 is SGHRS and CDR2 is YFSETQ in the germline V gene. Trimming shortened V by 2 bases and J by 0 bases, and 21 bases separated the two germline ends. The CDR3 nucleotides are TGCGCCAGCAGCTTTGCGAGCGAGGTATCGGGTCTAGCCAAAAACATTCAGTACTTC. The encoded protein is CASSFASEVSGLAKNIQYF. Together with reference TRBV5-1 and TRBJ2-4, the CDR3 gives the full variable domain: KAGVTQTPRYLIKTRGQQVTLSCSPISGHRSVSWYQQTPGQGLQFLFEYFSETQRNKGNFPGRFSGRQFSNSRSEMNVSTLELGDSALYLCASSFASEVSGLAKNIQYFGAGTRLSVL.

This chain joins TRBV9 and TRBJ1-2, with TRBD1 as a possible D gene (6 bases). The germline V gene has CDR1 SGDLS and CDR2 YYNGEE. Trimming left V 5 bases short and J 3 bases short, with 11 bases between. This CDR3 region has 13 residues. The CDR3 region is CASSEAGDYGYTF. CDR3 DNA sequence: TGTGCCAGCAGTGAGGCAGGGGACTATGGCTACACCTTC.

The genes are TRBV28 and TRBJ1-2; no definite D call. This CDR3 contains 16 residues. V was clipped by 6 bases and J by 4 bases, with 21 bases between them. CDR1 and CDR2 from the germline V gene are MDHEN and SYDVKM. Here the CDR3 reads CASSHLGGQELYGYTF. CDR3 bases: TGTGCCAGCAGCCATCTCGGTGGCCAAGAGCTCTATGGCTACACCTTC.

The chain carries TRBV6-1 and TRBJ2-6; possibly TRBD2 for D (6 bases). The germline gives CDR1 MNHNS, CDR2 SASEGT. V lost 7 bases, J lost 4 bases, and 11 bases lay in between. The CDR3 runs 14 residues. CDR3 sequence (DNA): TGTGCCAGCACCCGGGGGACCGGGGCCAACGTCCTGACTTTC. Amino acid sequence: CASTRGTGANVLTF.

Only one count was recorded for this clone. The chain combines TRBV5-1 with TRBJ2-7; a weak D match, TRBD2 (5 bases). Germline CDR1 and CDR2: SGHRS and YFSETQ. The CDR3 is 14 amino acids. V lost 0 bases, J lost 2 bases, and 9 bases lay in between. The CDR3 is CASSLGGKTYEQYF. As DNA, the CDR3 is TGCGCCAGCAGCTTGGGAGGGAAGACCTACGAGCAGTACTTC. Looking up the rest from reference TRBV5-1 and TRBJ2-7 gives the full variable domain: KAGVTQTPRYLIKTRGQQVTLSCSPISGHRSVSWYQQTPGQGLQFLFEYFSETQRNKGNFPGRFSGRQFSNSRSEMNVSTLELGDSALYLCASSLGGKTYEQYFGPGTRLTVT.

The rearrangement links TRBV28 to TRBJ1-5, with a tentative D call TRBD1 (5 bases). CDR1 is MDHEN, CDR2 SYDVKM, per germline. Trimming cost V 8 bases and J 4 bases, with 15 bases left between them. The CDR3 is made up of 14 amino acids. The CDR3 protein is CASCPGGTNQPQHF. CDR3 sequence (DNA): TGTGCCAGCTGCCCCGGGGGAACGAATCAGCCCCAGCATTTT.

This clone appeared a single time. J is TRBJ1-1 and V is TRBV5-4; tentative D call: TRBD1 (6 bases). Germline CDR1 SGHNT, CDR2 YYREEE (reference sequence). The CDR3 spans 16 residues. Trimming took 3 bases from V and 4 from J, leaving 19 bases between them. Written as DNA, the CDR3 is TGTGCCAGCAGCTCAATACAGGGCCGTGGAACCACTGAAGCTTTCTTT. It codes for CASSSIQGRGTTEAFF.

The chain carries TRBV14 and TRBJ2-1, with TRBD2 matching 10 bases. This CDR3 is 16 amino acids long. The trim removed 2 bases at V and 4 bases at J, leaving 5 bases unmatched. Germline CDR1 and CDR2: SGHDN and FVKESK. The CDR3 sequence is CASSQSSGSRYNEQFF. As DNA, the CDR3 is TGTGCCAGCAGCCAATCTAGCGGGAGTAGGTACAATGAGCAGTTCTTC. Drawing the rest from reference TRBV14 and TRBJ2-1, the complete variable domain is EAGVTQFPSHSVIEKGQTVTLRCDPISGHDNLYWYRRVMGKEIKFLLHFVKESKQDESGMPNNRFLAERTGGTYSTLKVQPAELEDSGVYFCASSQSSGSRYNEQFFGPGTRLTVL.

The gene calls are TRBV10-1 and TRBJ2-6; 9 bases agree with TRBD1. CDR1 is WNHNN and CDR2 is SYGVQD in the germline V gene (reference sequence). The CDR3 covers 18 residues. Trimming cost V 4 bases and J 0 bases; bases outside gene matches: 7. CDR3 sequence reads: CASSGSTGGLSGANVLTF. In DNA, the CDR3 is TGCGCCAGCAGTGGATCGACAGGGGGTCTCTCTGGGGCCAACGTCCTGACTTTC.

The V and J genes are TRBV2 and TRBJ2-2, with a possible D match to TRBD2 (6 bases). Germline V gene data show CDR1 as SNHLY and CDR2 as FYNNEI. V was trimmed by 8 bases and J by 2 bases, leaving 12 bases between them. The CDR3 consists of 14 residues. The CDR3 is CASLRDSNTGELFF. CDR3 nucleotide sequence: TGTGCCAGCCTCCGGGACTCTAACACCGGGGAGCTGTTTTTT.

The chain joins TRBV28 to TRBJ2-7, with D possibly matching TRBD1 (6 bases). There are 13 residues in the CDR3. V was trimmed by 9 bases and J by 2 bases, leaving 14 bases between them. Germline CDR1 reads MDHEN; CDR2 reads SYDVKM. Here the CDR3 DNA reads TGTGCCAGTCAGGAAGGGGGACCCTACGAGCAGTACTTC. Amino acid sequence: CASQEGGPYEQYF.

This clone was seen once. The J gene is TRBJ2-5, the V gene TRBV10-3; perhaps TRBD1 as D (6 bases). V was trimmed by 4 bases and J by 1 base, leaving 13 bases between them. The CDR3 runs 15 residues. Germline-derived CDR1 and CDR2 are ENHRY and SYGVKD. The CDR3 sequence is CAISGGRGSQETQYF. The CDR3, as DNA: TGTGCCATCAGTGGCGGCAGGGGATCCCAAGAGACCCAGTACTTC.

This clone was seen a few times. This sequence joins TRBV9 and TRBJ2-2, with D unresolved. Germline V gene data show CDR1 as SGDLS and CDR2 as YYNGEE. The CDR3 totals 13 residues. V was pared by 0 bases and J by 8 bases, with 8 bases between. The CDR3 nucleotides read TGTGCCAGCAGCGTAGTCCTTGGGGGGGAGCTGTTTTTT. Protein: CASSVVLGGELFF.

The chain couples TRBV12-5 to TRBJ2-5, with TRBD2 matching 8 bases. The CDR3 is made up of 16 amino acids. V shed 1 base and J 1 base; nucleotides not matched to a gene: 5. The germline gives CDR1 LGHNT, CDR2 FRNRAP. CDR3 DNA sequence: TGTGCTAGTGGTTTGGCGGTAACTAGCGGCCAAGAGACCCAGTACTTC. It is translated as CASGLAVTSGQETQYF.